The 31 T cell receptor beta chains listed next were all sequenced from one sample in a study of cytomegalovirus exposure and HLA in healthy donors. PCR amplification relied on 60 Vbeta primers (plus 13 Jbeta primers). TCRdb keeps only in-frame clones here, not all; method: immunoSEQ multiplex PCR. In all, the sample yields some 110,000 clones. The sequenced sample was PBMCs. These receptors all come from a middle-aged man in good health and CMV-seropositive.

This chain connects TRBV28 to TRBJ1-4; TRBD1 is a possible D gene (5 bases). V lost 6 bases to trimming and J lost 0 bases, with 26 bases between them. This CDR3 is 20 amino acids long. Germline CDR1 reads MDHEN; CDR2 reads SYDVKM. This CDR3 is CASSLPRPGGTDATNEKLFF. The DNA for the CDR3 is TGTGCCAGCAGCCTCCCCCGTCCCGGGGGTACGGATGCAACTAATGAAAAACTGTTTTTT.

The rearrangement uses TRBV28 and TRBJ2-1; no definite D call. The CDR3 is 11 residues long. Deletions cut 5 bases from V and 13 bases from J, with 12 bases between. CDR1 is MDHEN and CDR2 is SYDVKM in the germline V gene. The CDR3, as DNA: TGTGCCAGCAGTCTCGACTCTCCCCAGTTCTTC. It translates to CASSLDSPQFF.

The chain has TRBV18 and TRBJ1-1; a possible D gene is TRBD1 (6 bases). This CDR3 is built from 16 residues. Germline V gives CDR1 KGHSH, CDR2 LQKENI. V lost 6 bases to trimming and J lost 4 bases, with 21 bases between them. CDR3 protein: CASSHISGGPGTEAFF. As DNA, the CDR3 is TGTGCCAGCTCTCACATTTCGGGGGGGCCGGGCACTGAAGCTTTCTTT.

The chain combines TRBV6-5 with TRBJ1-5; 9 nucleotides agree with TRBD1. J was trimmed by 4 bases and V by 6 bases; bases with no gene match: 4. This CDR3 region has 14 residues. CDR1 is MNHEY and CDR2 is SVGAGI in the germline V gene. The CDR3 loop is CASSRQGDNQPQHF. As DNA, the CDR3 is TGTGCCAGCAGCCGACAGGGGGATAATCAGCCCCAGCATTTT.

This chain joins TRBV10-2 and TRBJ1-2, with 8 bases that match TRBD1. This CDR3 has 13 amino acids. Unmatched junction bases numbered 8, after V lost 7 bases and J lost 7 bases. Germline loops: CDR1 WSHSY, CDR2 SAAADI. For the CDR3, the DNA is TGCGCCAGCACCTTAGACAGGGGAGGTGGCTACACCTTC. Its translation: CASTLDRGGGYTF.

The V gene is TRBV28, the J gene TRBJ1-1; perhaps TRBD1 as D (6 bases). From germline, CDR1 is MDHEN and CDR2 SYDVKM. CDR3 size: 15 residues. Trimming stripped 4 bases from V and 4 bases from J, with 16 bases between. CDR3 bases: TGTGCCAGCAGTTCAACCTGGGACAAGAGCACTGAAGCTTTCTTT. Its translation: CASSSTWDKSTEAFF. Supplemented by reference TRBV28 and TRBJ1-1, the full variable domain reads DVKVTQSSRYLVKRTGEKVFLECVQDMDHENMFWYRQDPGLGLRLIYFSYDVKMKEKGDIPEGYSVSREKKERFSLILESASTNQTSMYLCASSSTWDKSTEAFFGQGTRLTVV.

This rearrangement joins TRBV19 to TRBJ2-7; D gene uncertain. Trimming removed 4 bases from V and 2 bases from J, with 12 bases in between. The germline V gene encodes CDR1 LNHDA and CDR2 SQIVND (reference sequence). This CDR3 comprises 14 residues. CDR3 residues: CASSSRPRPYEQYF. The CDR3 DNA follows: TGTGCCAGTAGTAGCCGGCCTAGGCCCTACGAGCAGTACTTC.

The CDR3 region is CASSLGTSGVLKYYEQYF. CDR3 in DNA: TGTGCCAGCAGCTTGGGGACTAGCGGGGTACTTAAATACTACGAGCAGTACTTC. The chain employs TRBV5-8 and TRBJ2-7; 12 positions match TRBD2. Germline CDR1 SGHTS, CDR2 YDEGEE. After removal of 0 bases from V and 3 bases from J, the junction contained 10 bases not matched to a gene. The CDR3 is 18 residues long.

The CDR3 DNA is TGCGCCAGCAGCTTGGCCCTAGACCAGTACCAAGAGACCCAGTACTTC. It translates to CASSLALDQYQETQYF. This chain links TRBV5-1 with TRBJ2-5, with D hard to call. Trimming left V 0 bases short and J 0 bases short, with 12 bases between. The CDR3 totals 16 residues. Germline CDR1 SGHRS, CDR2 YFSETQ.

V and J are TRBV30 and TRBJ1-1, with D maybe TRBD1 (6 bases). The CDR3 loop spans 14 amino acids. The V end lost 4 bases, the J end lost 11 bases, and 23 bases lay between the germline ends. In germline, CDR1 is GTSNPN, CDR2 SVGIG (reference sequence). The CDR3 coding sequence is TGTGCCTGGATCCCTAGGGGGGGAGGAACCGGCGCTTTCTTT. Protein: CAWIPRGGGTGAFF.

The chain has TRBV27 and TRBJ1-4; D not resolved. The CDR3 runs to 15 residues. Germline lookup yields CDR1 MNHEY and CDR2 SMNVEV (reference sequence). Trimming removed 4 bases at V and 5 bases at J, with 14 bases between. CDR3 residues: CASSSRVRGNEKLFF. CDR3 bases: TGTGCCAGCAGTTCCCGGGTACGCGGAAATGAAAAACTGTTTTTT.

CDR3 protein: CASSRNLAQSSYNEQFF. CDR3 sequence (DNA): TGTGCCAGCAGCCGGAACCTAGCCCAGAGCTCCTACAATGAGCAGTTCTTC. The genes are TRBV4-2 and TRBJ2-1; TRBD2 might be the D (5 bases). Germline V gene data show CDR1 as LGHNA and CDR2 as YNFKEQ. The V gene lost 4 bases and the J gene lost 0 bases, with 16 bases spanning the gap. The CDR3 has 17 amino acids.

The genes are TRBV7-8 and TRBJ2-1; D unresolved. The CDR3 loop spans 12 amino acids. Germline V gives CDR1 SGHVS, CDR2 FQNEAQ. Trimming left V 3 bases short and J 8 bases short, with 8 bases between. CDR3 nucleotide sequence: TGTGCCAGCAGCTTGGCCTTGGATGAGCAGTTCTTC. Translating gives CASSLALDEQFF.

This rearrangement joins TRBV18 to TRBJ2-1, with 8 bases that match TRBD1. This CDR3 is built from 12 residues. Germline V gives CDR1 KGHSH, CDR2 LQKENI. V dropped 5 bases and J dropped 6; count of bases not matched to a gene: 0. Written as DNA, the CDR3 is TGTGCCAGCTCAGACAGGGGCAATGAGCAGTTCTTC. Translating gives CASSDRGNEQFF. The full variable domain, with the rest looked up from reference TRBV18 and TRBJ2-1, is NAGVMQNPRHLVRRRGQEARLRCSPMKGHSHVYWYRQLPEEGLKFMVYLQKENIIDESGMPKERFSAEFPKEGPSILRIQQVVRGDSAAYFCASSDRGNEQFFGPGTRLTVL.

The chain employs TRBV5-1 and TRBJ2-2, with D tentatively TRBD1 (5 bases). Germline values: CDR1 SGHRS, CDR2 YFSETQ. V lost 0 bases to trimming and J lost 2 bases, with 8 bases between them. This CDR3 comprises 15 residues. The CDR3 region is CASSLVQGNTGELFF. The DNA for the CDR3 is TGCGCCAGCAGCTTGGTTCAGGGAAACACCGGGGAGCTGTTTTTT.

This sequence joins TRBV7-8 and TRBJ1-1, with D maybe TRBD1 (6 bases). Germline V lookup: CDR1 SGHVS, CDR2 FQNEAQ. Trimming shortened V by 5 bases and J by 1 base, and 14 bases separated the two germline ends. The CDR3 length is 15 residues. CDR3 loop: CASSPITGRNTEAFF. CDR3 sequence (DNA): TGTGCCAGCAGCCCGATAACAGGGCGGAACACTGAAGCTTTCTTT.

The rearrangement joins TRBV4-1 to TRBJ2-3, with TRBD2 matching 10 bases. The CDR3 contains 14 residues. V lost 4 bases, J lost 6 bases, and 4 bases stayed unmatched. Germline V gene data show CDR1 as MGHRA and CDR2 as YSYEKL. The CDR3 nucleotides read TGCGCCAGCAGCCCGAGCGGGAGGGTCGATACGCAGTATTTT. It specifies CASSPSGRVDTQYF.

This chain uses TRBV11-2 with TRBJ2-7; TRBD2 matches at 8 bases. The germline gives CDR1 SGHAT, CDR2 FQNNGV. The CDR3 loop spans 18 amino acids. The trim removed 4 bases at V and 0 bases at J, leaving 14 bases unmatched. CDR3 sequence (DNA): TGTGCCAGCAGCTCCCCCGGAGGGCGGGAGGCTACCTCCTACGAGCAGTACTTC. Amino acids: CASSSPGGREATSYEQYF.

The chain recombines TRBV2 with TRBJ2-1; D gene unclear. Trimming took off 7 bases at V and 2 bases at J, with 6 bases between the two ends. Germline lookup yields CDR1 SNHLY and CDR2 FYNNEI. This CDR3 is 12 amino acids long. CDR3 sequence (DNA): TGTGCCAGCACCAGGACCTACAATGAGCAGTTCTTC. The encoded protein is CASTRTYNEQFF.

The chain joins TRBV4-1 to TRBJ2-7; 8 bases line up with TRBD1. CDR1 MGHRA and CDR2 YSYEKL come from the germline V gene. The CDR3 contains 15 residues. V lost 2 bases, J lost 6 bases, and 9 bases stayed unmatched. The CDR3 sequence: CASSQIIGTGTEQYF. The CDR3 DNA follows: TGCGCCAGCAGCCAAATCATCGGGACAGGAACCGAGCAGTACTTC.

This sequence joins TRBV2 and TRBJ2-7; D is unclear. Germline V CDR1 and CDR2: SNHLY, FYNNEI. CDR3 length equals 11 residues. V lost 4 bases, J lost 2 bases, and 3 bases lay in between. The CDR3 nucleotides read TGTGCCAGCAGTGCAACCTACGAGCAGTACTTC. Amino acids: CASSATYEQYF. Full variable domain (missing parts from reference TRBV2 and TRBJ2-7): EPEVTQTPSHQVTQMGQEVILRCVPISNHLYFYWYRQILGQKVEFLVSFYNNEISEKSEIFDDQFSVERPDGSNFTLKIRSTKLEDSAMYFCASSATYEQYFGPGTRLTVT.

The rearrangement links TRBV15 to TRBJ2-7; unclear D gene. Germline CDR1 and CDR2: LNHNV and YYDKDF (reference sequence). The CDR3 covers 17 residues. Trimming took 3 bases from V and 3 from J, leaving 21 bases between them. The CDR3 region is CATSSGPLGTFNYEQYF. CDR3 coding DNA: TGTGCCACCAGCAGCGGTCCTCTAGGCACTTTTAACTACGAGCAGTACTTC. The whole variable domain, filled in from reference TRBV15 and TRBJ2-7, reads DAMVIQNPRYQVTQFGKPVTLSCSQTLNHNVMYWYQQKSSQAPKLLFHYYDKDFNNEADTPDNFQSRRPNTSFCFLDIRSPGLGDTAMYLCATSSGPLGTFNYEQYFGPGTRLTVT.

The genes are TRBV6-6 and TRBJ2-2; perhaps TRBD1 as D (5 bases). CDR1 is MNHNY, CDR2 SVGAGI, per germline (reference sequence). Trimming left V 8 bases short and J 5 bases short, with 12 bases between. The CDR3 runs 13 residues. The chain's CDR3 is CASGPDRTGELFF. CDR3 in DNA: TGTGCCAGCGGCCCAGACAGAACCGGGGAGCTGTTTTTT.

The V and J genes are TRBV7-2 and TRBJ1-1, with 7 bases fitting TRBD1. CDR1 is SGHTA and CDR2 is FQGNSA in the germline V gene. V lost 1 base and J lost 9; bases outside the gene matches: 11. The length of the CDR3 is 15 residues. The CDR3 protein is CASSLVGRAGGKAFF. Here the CDR3 DNA reads TGTGCCAGCAGCTTAGTAGGACGGGCAGGGGGGAAAGCTTTCTTT.

The DNA of the CDR3 is TGCAGCGTTGTCACGGGAGGGTGGGGGAATGAGCAGTTCTTC. Translating gives CSVVTGGWGNEQFF. The chain uses TRBV29-1 and TRBJ2-1, with 8 bases identical to TRBD2. Looked up from germline, CDR1 is SQVTM and CDR2 is ANQGSEA. The ends lost 4 bases at V and 7 bases at J; junction bases unmatched: 9. The length of the CDR3 is 14 residues.

The chain couples TRBV2 to TRBJ1-4, with D unresolved. The CDR3 has 14 amino acids. With 0 bases removed from V and 13 bases from J, the gap between germline ends came to 15 bases. From germline, CDR1 is SNHLY and CDR2 FYNNEI. The chain's CDR3 is CASSEASNRSRLFF. As DNA, the CDR3 is TGTGCCAGCAGTGAAGCCTCAAATAGATCTCGACTGTTTTTT. Based on the CDR3 plus reference TRBV2 and TRBJ1-4, the full variable domain is EPEVTQTPSHQVTQMGQEVILRCVPISNHLYFYWYRQILGQKVEFLVSFYNNEISEKSEIFDDQFSVERPDGSNFTLKIRSTKLEDSAMYFCASSEASNRSRLFFGSGTQLSVL.

This chain links TRBV7-2 with TRBJ2-5; maybe TRBD2 (5 bases). CDR1 and CDR2 (germline): SGHTA, FQGNSA. V was trimmed by 1 base and J by 1 base, leaving 10 bases between them. The CDR3 runs 15 residues. In DNA form, the CDR3 reads TGTGCCAGCAGCTTAGGTCGCGGGCCCCAAGAGACCCAGTACTTC. Protein: CASSLGRGPQETQYF. The full variable domain, completed using reference TRBV7-2 and TRBJ2-5, is GAGVSQSPSNKVTEKGKDVELRCDPISGHTALYWYRQSLGQGLEFLIYFQGNSAPDKSGLPSDRFSAERTGGSVSTLTIQRTQQEDSAVYLCASSLGRGPQETQYFGPGTRLLVL.

The chain couples TRBV7-3 to TRBJ1-1, with D tentatively TRBD1 (6 bases). V lost 5 bases, J lost 0 bases, and 10 bases lay in between. The CDR3 loop spans 14 amino acids. Germline lookup yields CDR1 SGHTA and CDR2 FQGTGA. The CDR3 protein is CASSPGQLNTEAFF. The CDR3 coding sequence is TGTGCCAGCAGCCCCGGACAGCTGAACACTGAAGCTTTCTTT.

The chain carries TRBV30 and TRBJ1-5, with TRBD1 matching 8 bases. The germline gives CDR1 GTSNPN, CDR2 SVGIG (reference sequence). V lost 1 base and J lost 5; bases outside the gene matches: 1. The CDR3 consists of 13 residues. CDR3 amino acids: CAWSDRGDQPQHF. For the CDR3, the DNA is TGTGCCTGGAGTGACAGGGGGGATCAGCCCCAGCATTTT.

The rearrangement links TRBV4-1 to TRBJ2-2; D might be TRBD1 (5 bases). Trimming took 5 bases from V and 4 from J, leaving 14 bases between them. This CDR3 is built from 15 residues. Germline V gene sequence: CDR1 MGHRA, CDR2 YSYEKL. In nucleotides, the CDR3 is TGCGCCAGCAGCTTATGGGGCAGTGGCACCGGGGAGCTGTTTTTT. This sequence encodes CASSLWGSGTGELFF.

J is TRBJ1-5 and V is TRBV28; 9 bases match TRBD1. Per germline, CDR1 MDHEN and CDR2 SYDVKM. This CDR3 is 15 amino acids long. Germline trimming cut 5 bases from V and 6 bases from J; bases unmatched to any gene: 8. CDR3 sequence reads: CASSAGTGLTQPQHF. CDR3 bases: TGTGCCAGCAGTGCCGGGACAGGGTTGACTCAGCCCCAGCATTTT.